The 19 T cell receptor beta chains below were found in one sample sequenced in a study of T cell repertoires in cytomegalovirus infection. TCRdb reprocessed the reads with MiXCR, giving one entry per CDR3 protein. The data hold fewer than 550,000 distinct CDR3 sequences, with around 32% observed a single time. Sample: PBMCs. The receptor set was obtained from a human donor in good health (CMV status not recorded). Some clones in this sample may be carry-over from other donors' samples.

The gene calls are TRBV4-2 and TRBJ2-7, with a tentative D call TRBD2 (7 bases). Trimming removed 3 bases at V and 4 bases at J, with 16 bases between. The germline V gene encodes CDR1 LGHNA and CDR2 YNFKEQ. The CDR3 covers 15 residues. CDR3 DNA: TGTGCCAGCAGCCACCAAGGCAGGGGAGGGTACGAGCAGTACTTC. Translation: CASSHQGRGGYEQYF.

The CDR3 spells CATSRDFTSGGGTDTQYF. The DNA for the CDR3 is TGTGCCACCAGCAGAGATTTTACTAGCGGGGGGGGCACAGATACGCAGTATTTT. This chain links TRBV15 with TRBJ2-3, with TRBD2 matching 13 bases. With 0 bases clipped from V and 1 base from J, the junction kept 4 bases outside the gene matches. Germline V gene data show CDR1 as LNHNV and CDR2 as YYDKDF (reference sequence). The CDR3 totals 18 residues.

The rearrangement links TRBV5-4 to TRBJ2-3; 7 nucleotides align to TRBD1. The CDR3 consists of 15 residues. Germline V gene data show CDR1 as SGHNT and CDR2 as YYREEE (reference sequence). The V gene end was trimmed by 5 bases and the J gene end by 1 base; junction bases not matched to a gene: 7. For the CDR3, the DNA is TGTGCCAGCAGTCAAGCTGGACAGGGCACAGATACGCAGTATTTT. Translation: CASSQAGQGTDTQYF. Full variable domain (missing parts from reference TRBV5-4 and TRBJ2-3): ETGVTQSPTHLIKTRGQQVTLRCSSQSGHNTVSWYQQALGQGPQFIFQYYREEENGRGNFPPRFSGLQFPNYSSELNVNALELDDSALYLCASSQAGQGTDTQYFGPGTRLTVL.

This clonotype was recorded only once. The chain has TRBV9 and TRBJ2-5, with TRBD2 matching 13 bases. This CDR3 has 17 amino acids. The J segment lost 2 bases and the V segment lost 3 bases, leaving 7 bases of the junction unmatched. Per the germline V gene, CDR1 is SGDLS and CDR2 is YYNGEE. The DNA of the CDR3 is TGTGCCAGCAGCGCCACTTGGGGACTAGCGGGGCAAGAGACCCAGTACTTC. Protein sequence: CASSATWGLAGQETQYF.

The chain joins TRBV28 to TRBJ1-3, with TRBD1 identical over 7 bases. Germline V gene data show CDR1 as MDHEN and CDR2 as SYDVKM. Trimming cost V 5 bases and J 2 bases; bases outside gene matches: 6. The CDR3 contains 15 residues. The CDR3 protein is CASSRIDRAGNTIYF. In DNA, the CDR3 is TGTGCCAGCAGTCGTATCGACAGGGCTGGAAACACCATATATTTT.

This clonotype turned up a few times. The genes are TRBV19 and TRBJ2-5, with 9 bases fitting TRBD1. Trimming took 4 bases from V and 1 from J; bases not matched to a gene: 4. Germline values: CDR1 LNHDA, CDR2 SQIVND (reference sequence). The CDR3 totals 15 residues. DNA of the CDR3: TGTGCCAGTAGTAGTGGACAGGGGCCCCAAGAGACCCAGTACTTC. This sequence encodes CASSSGQGPQETQYF.

The CDR3 spells CASSLGGGTEKETQYF. CDR3 DNA: TGTGCCAGCAGCTTAGGGGGGGGGACAGAGAAAGAGACCCAGTACTTC. The J gene is TRBJ2-5, the V gene TRBV7-8; tentatively, D is TRBD1 or TRBD2 (7 bases each). Trimming took 1 base from V and 3 from J, leaving 15 bases between them. Germline V gives CDR1 SGHVS, CDR2 FQNEAQ. The CDR3 extends over 16 amino acids.

Concerning this clonotype: The junction does not match germline at one end; this may be a read error. The chain combines TRBV5-6 with TRBJ1-6, with D perhaps TRBD1 (5 bases). CDR3 length equals 14 residues. Looked up from germline, CDR1 is SGHDT and CDR2 is YYEEEE. CDR3 amino acids: CASSLSGYSSPLHF. The CDR3 DNA reads TGTGCCAGCAGCTTGTCAGGGTATAGTTCACCCCTCCACTTT.

The rearrangement links TRBV5-1 to TRBJ1-5; no clear D. The germline V gene encodes CDR1 SGHRS and CDR2 YFSETQ. V lost 1 base and J 0 bases, leaving 8 bases between the germline ends. The CDR3 is 15 residues long. The CDR3 sequence: CASSLYAGSNQPQHF. CDR3 bases: TGCGCCAGCAGCTTGTATGCAGGTAGCAATCAGCCCCAGCATTTT.

This CDR3 is CSARQAGGVNTQYF. Written as DNA, the CDR3 is TGCAGTGCTCGCCAAGCGGGGGGGGTAAATACGCAGTATTTT. The rearrangement links TRBV20-1 to TRBJ2-3; TRBD2 matches at 10 bases. V lost 5 bases and J lost 7; bases outside the gene matches: 9. CDR3 size: 14 residues. Germline assignment: CDR1 DFQATT and CDR2 SNEGSKA (reference sequence).

This clonotype was counted ten times or more. The chain has TRBV7-3 and TRBJ2-5, with a weak D call TRBD2 (5 bases). CDR1 and CDR2 from the germline V gene are SGHTA and FQGTGA. The CDR3 contains 13 residues. Deletions cut 2 bases from V and 4 bases from J, with 8 bases between. The CDR3 DNA is TGTGCCAGCAGCTTATTACTAGGAGAGACCCAGTACTTC. It is translated as CASSLLLGETQYF.

This clonotype was seen at least ten times. The chain is built from TRBV4-2 and TRBJ2-5; D call uncertain. Germline V gene sequence: CDR1 LGHNA, CDR2 YNFKEQ. CDR3 length equals 15 residues. The V and J ends lost 4 bases and 0 bases respectively, with 12 bases between them. The CDR3 DNA reads as TGTGCCAGCAGCCGTGTTCTTCTGTACCAAGAGACCCAGTACTTC. Its translation is CASSRVLLYQETQYF.

The J gene is TRBJ2-7, the V gene TRBV24-1; no clear D. Germline V gives CDR1 KGHDR, CDR2 SFDVKD. This CDR3 comprises 10 residues. Trimming removed 10 bases at V and 6 bases at J, with 9 bases between. The CDR3 DNA reads as TGTGCCACAGCCGGTGGCGAGCAGTACTTC. This gives the protein CATAGGEQYF.

This clonotype came up a few times. The V and J genes are TRBV2 and TRBJ2-1; D uncertain. V gave up 1 base and J gave up 1 base, with 11 bases separating them. Per germline, CDR1 SNHLY and CDR2 FYNNEI. The CDR3 runs 16 residues. CDR3 loop: CASSEVWATSYNEQFF. Here the CDR3 DNA reads TGTGCCAGCAGTGAAGTTTGGGCCACGTCCTACAATGAGCAGTTCTTC.

In nucleotides, the CDR3 is TGTGCCAGCAGCCCGACCCCCAGCACCGGGGAGCTGTTTTTT. This translates into CASSPTPSTGELFF. The rearrangement uses TRBV5-5 and TRBJ2-2, with D unclear. The CDR3 sequence is 14 residues long. V lost 4 bases, J lost 4 bases, and 11 bases lay in between. Germline V gene sequence: CDR1 SGHKS, CDR2 YYEKEE (reference sequence).

The rearrangement links TRBV28 to TRBJ1-5, with D perhaps matching TRBD1 (5 bases). Trimming took 2 bases from V and 6 from J, leaving 14 bases between them. The CDR3 has 15 amino acids. The germline gives CDR1 MDHEN, CDR2 SYDVKM. The CDR3 here is CASSLRGRAGQPQHF. CDR3 DNA sequence: TGTGCCAGCAGTTTACGGGGACGCGCAGGTCAGCCCCAGCATTTT.

Here the CDR3 DNA reads TGTGCCAGCAGCGCTACGCTCCCGGGACCCTTCGCGGCTCTCTACGAGCAGTACTTC. It yields the protein CASSATLPGPFAALYEQYF. This chain uses TRBV11-2 with TRBJ2-7; D may correspond to TRBD1 or TRBD2 (5 bases each). CDR3 size: 19 residues. From germline, CDR1 is SGHAT and CDR2 FQNNGV. The V and J ends lost 5 bases and 3 bases respectively, with 29 bases between them.

CDR3 coding DNA: TGTGCCAGCAGGGGGACTAGCGTCTCCTACGAGCAGTACTTC. Its protein product is CASRGTSVSYEQYF. V is TRBV7-2 and J is TRBJ2-7, with TRBD2 matching over 10 bases. Germline trimming cut 6 bases from V and 0 bases from J; bases unmatched to any gene: 2. This CDR3 region has 14 residues. Germline lookup yields CDR1 SGHTA and CDR2 FQGNSA.

This clonotype was detected ten times or more. This chain links TRBV6-1 with TRBJ2-5; the match to TRBD1 covers 8 bases. The CDR3 contains 14 residues. CDR1 and CDR2 from the germline V gene are MNHNS and SASEGT. With 6 bases clipped from V and 9 bases from J, the junction kept 12 bases outside the gene matches. CDR3 region: CASSSAATGGPQYF. The CDR3 DNA is TGTGCCAGCAGCTCGGCCGCTACAGGGGGGCCCCAGTACTTC.